These 15 T cell receptor beta chains share one sample of origin, sequenced in a study of T cells after yellow fever vaccination. MiXCR, applied by TCRdb to the 5' RACE reads, yields one record per CDR3 protein. The sample consists of some 250,000 distinct CDR3 sequences, less than 8.5% of them appearing once. The sequencing here drew on CD4+ T cells sorted from PBMCs, taken 15 days after the yellow fever booster vaccination. These receptors were taken from a man aged 25-45 years who received the YFV17D yellow fever vaccine.

This clonotype turned up a few times. The chain combines TRBV12-3 or TRBV12-4 with TRBJ1-4; 9 nucleotides line up with TRBD1. CDR3 length equals 14 residues. The ends lost 5 bases at V and 8 bases at J; junction bases unmatched: 6. For the CDR3, the DNA is TGTGCCAGCAGTCCACGGGACAGGGACGAAAAACTGTTTTTT. Residues: CASSPRDRDEKLFF.

This clonotype was observed a handful of times. The chain uses TRBV7-7 and TRBJ2-5; D is uncertain. The CDR3 contains 14 residues. Germline V lookup: CDR1 SSHAT, CDR2 FNYEAQ (reference sequence). CDR3 coding DNA: TGTGCTACGGGTGGCCGGGCCGGGCTAGAGACCCAGTACTTC. As protein: CATGGRAGLETQYF.

This clonotype occurred a few times. J is TRBJ1-4 and V is TRBV4-3; D uncertain. The V and J ends lost 0 bases and 5 bases respectively, with 13 bases between them. The CDR3 has 16 amino acids. Looked up from germline, CDR1 is LGHNA and CDR2 is YSLEER. CDR3 loop: CASSQEVATRNEKLFF. As DNA, the CDR3 is TGCGCCAGCAGCCAAGAAGTAGCGACGCGAAATGAAAAACTGTTTTTT.

The chain has TRBV20-1 and TRBJ1-4; 9 positions match TRBD1. This CDR3 is 14 amino acids long. The ends lost 6 bases at V and 5 bases at J; junction bases unmatched: 7. Per the germline V gene, CDR1 is DFQATT and CDR2 is SNEGSKA (reference sequence). The CDR3 bases are TGCAGTGCCGCCATCGGGACAGGGAATGAAAAACTGTTTTTT. As protein: CSAAIGTGNEKLFF.

This clonotype has more than one count but fewer than ten. The chain joins TRBV28 to TRBJ2-1, with 10 bases matching TRBD2. V was pared by 6 bases and J by 2 bases, with 4 bases of the junction left unmatched. There are 15 residues in the CDR3. Germline CDR1 reads MDHEN; CDR2 reads SYDVKM. CDR3 sequence reads: CASRLLAGAYNEQFF. CDR3 DNA: TGTGCCAGCAGGCTTCTAGCGGGAGCCTACAATGAGCAGTTCTTC.

The chain recombines TRBV20-1 with TRBJ2-2, with TRBD2 as a possible D gene (6 bases). Deletions cut 7 bases from V and 4 bases from J, with 16 bases between. CDR3 length: 14 amino acids. CDR1 is DFQATT, CDR2 SNEGSKA, per germline (reference sequence). The DNA of the CDR3 is TGCAGTGTCACTGGAGGGCCCCGCACCGGGGAGCTGTTTTTT. Its protein product is CSVTGGPRTGELFF.

This clonotype was detected a few times. The CDR3 loop is CSARGIRRGAEQETQYF. CDR3 DNA sequence: TGCAGTGCTAGAGGGATAAGACGAGGTGCGGAACAAGAGACCCAGTACTTC. The V gene is TRBV20-1, the J gene TRBJ2-5; D gene uncertain. CDR1 is DFQATT and CDR2 is SNEGSKA in the germline V gene (reference sequence). The CDR3 runs 17 residues. V lost 1 base to trimming and J lost 2 bases, with 20 bases between them.

This clonotype was detected a few times. This chain links TRBV20-1 with TRBJ2-5; 7 bases fit TRBD2. V shed 3 bases and J 5 bases; nucleotides not matched to a gene: 12. Germline V gives CDR1 DFQATT, CDR2 SNEGSKA (reference sequence). The CDR3 is made up of 15 amino acids. CDR3 bases: TGCAGTGCTAGGGACCTAGCGGTAGTGGACGAGACCCAGTACTTC. Its translation is CSARDLAVVDETQYF.

This clonotype was picked up a small number of times. The gene calls are TRBV12-3 or TRBV12-4 and TRBJ1-5; D not certain. V lost 3 bases and J 6 bases, leaving 15 bases between the germline ends. The CDR3 loop spans 15 amino acids. The chain's CDR3 is CASSLMSGSSQPQHF. CDR3 DNA: TGTGCCAGCAGTTTGATGTCCGGGAGTAGTCAGCCCCAGCATTTT.

On this clonotype: Germline and junction disagree at one end, which may indicate a read error. This chain connects TRBV20-1 to TRBJ1-1; D ambiguous. The CDR3 length is 16 residues. CDR1 is DFQATT, CDR2 SNEGSKA, per germline (reference sequence). CDR3 coding DNA: TGCTGTGCTAGAGCCGGGAGCCCAAAATCGGGAACTGAAGCTTTCTTT. Translating it yields CCARAGSPKSGTEAFF.

This rearrangement joins TRBV11-2 to TRBJ2-5; 14 nucleotides line up with TRBD2. Germline-derived CDR1 and CDR2 are SGHAT and FQNNGV. The CDR3 runs to 17 residues. J gave up 5 bases and V 0 bases, and 5 bases lay outside the gene matches. This CDR3 reads CASSLEGLAGDGETQYF. The CDR3 DNA follows: TGTGCCAGCAGCTTAGAGGGACTAGCGGGAGACGGGGAGACCCAGTACTTC.

This clonotype was detected a few times. V and J are TRBV28 and TRBJ1-3, with D hard to call. CDR1 and CDR2 (germline): MDHEN, SYDVKM. The V gene lost 1 base and the J gene lost 0 bases, with 10 bases spanning the gap. This CDR3 contains 16 residues. CDR3 DNA sequence: TGTGCCAGCAGTTTATTCAGCTTACTCTCTGGAAACACCATATATTTT. Protein: CASSLFSLLSGNTIYF.

The V call is TRBV18, the J call TRBJ1-1; D unresolved. The germline V and J ends were trimmed by 3 bases and 3 bases, with 8 bases remaining between them. The CDR3 is 13 amino acids. Germline V gives CDR1 KGHSH, CDR2 LQKENI. CDR3 bases: TGTGCCAGCTCACCGATAAGGGACACTGAAGCTTTCTTT. Encoded protein: CASSPIRDTEAFF.

This clonotype came up many times. This sequence joins TRBV6-1 and TRBJ2-1; D is unclear. Trimming removed 5 bases from V and 2 bases from J, with 10 bases in between. CDR1 and CDR2 (germline): MNHNS, SASEGT. There are 14 residues in the CDR3. Written as DNA, the CDR3 is TGTGCCAGCAGTACAAGAAACGCCTACAATGAGCAGTTCTTC. It is translated as CASSTRNAYNEQFF.

This clonotype was counted at least ten times. This chain connects TRBV3-1 to TRBJ2-7, with a tentative D call TRBD1 (5 bases). V dropped 3 bases and J dropped 6 bases, with 18 bases sitting between them. Germline values: CDR1 LGHDT, CDR2 YNNKEL (reference sequence). The CDR3 covers 15 residues. CDR3: CASSHYGGASGEQYF. CDR3 in DNA: TGTGCCAGCAGCCATTACGGTGGGGCCTCCGGCGAGCAGTACTTC.